What follows describes a single T cell receptor (beta chain). Its antigen is still unknown. Base qualities are not at hand, and no much larger clone is one base apart. The collaborating institutions used their own protocols to collect whole blood in K2EDTA tubes. For TCRbeta analysis, collaborators shipped samples in one of three forms: frozen whole blood, isolated PBMCs, or DNA extracted from either of those sample types. This entry belongs to a study of blood T cell repertoires in COVID-19 (dated by TCRdb to about 2020). Study-wide context: Samples from collaborators originated in the United States, Italy and Spain and spanned both the acute and convalescent phases of COVID-19. Sample metadata almost always included a de-identified subject ID, COVID-19 status, age in years and sex. The samples were drawn from the first 160 participants of the ongoing ImmuneRACE study and from 1,254 subjects provided by 6 global collaborators. The dataset comprised deeply sampled blood TCRbeta repertoires from subjects exposed to, actively infected with, or recovered from COVID-19. Where available, HLA class I and class II types were taken from metadata supplied by the sample provider and were not determined by assay-based typing. The repertoires were released in a freely available public database meant as a resource for research on the immune response to SARS-CoV-2. The prospective study material was composed of cDNA or gDNA derived from T cells, B-cell-depleted T cells, or PBMCs. Overall study outcomes, separate from this receptor: The amount of clinical and demographic metadata varied by source and participant and was provided uncurated.

The immunoSEQ Assay, a bias-controlled multiplex PCR, was used to amplify TCRbeta CDR3 regions from genomic DNA. In the paper's pipeline: The number of nucleated cells in each sample was estimated by amplification of reference gene primers within the assay. To quantify the absolute abundance of each unique TCRbeta CDR3 rearrangement, sequence reads were collapsed and filtered. Productive Simpson clonality was computed per sample as the square root of Simpson's diversity index over productive rearrangements. TCRdb retrieved this table from immuneACCESS and kept in-frame rearrangements only. Not all clones are present; in checked studies, unresolved V genes account for under half, and no reason is known for the remainder. V and J calls plus clone size are reproduced from that table; the DNA served to infer D and trimming. This sample comprises fewer than 95,000 clones, about nine tenths of them detected only once. Of the sample, around 16% falls within the top ten clones.

Trimming at the junction amounts to 7 bases on V and 7 bases on J, and the germline ends lie 26 bases apart. As encoded in the germline V gene, CDR1 is MDHEN while CDR2 is SYDVKM. There are 18 amino acids in the CDR3, from cysteine to phenylalanine inclusive. Of all the DNA, just the CDR3 is kept, 54 bases in frame from base 1. This TCR was sampled from a male donor with acute or convalescent COVID-19. The sequenced material came from peripheral blood. Recombination connected TRBV28 to TRBJ1-6, with a weak D call of TRBD1 (6 bases match). The CDR3 reads as follows: CASTPHVDRGSLNSPLHF. The nucleotide sequence reads as follows: TGTGCCAGCACCCCGCATGTGGACAGAGGATCTTTAAATTCACCCCTCCACTTT.